Following are 5 T cell receptor beta chains from one sample sequenced in a study of shared clonotypes between healthy human individuals. Here immunoSEQ multiplex PCR was the method, and the copy in TCRdb shows in-frame clones only, minus some. Of about 2.2 million clones listed, about 92% are singletons. Naive CD8 cells comprised CD45RO-negative, CCR7-positively selected cells, excluding terminally differentiated effector memory CD45RA+ cells. Source material: naive CD8+ T cells from PBMCs. The source is a man aged 18-30 years in good health. Some clones in this sample may be carry-over from other donors' samples.

This chain connects TRBV11-2 to TRBJ1-1, with a possible D match to TRBD1 (5 bases). Trimming removed 2 bases from V and 0 bases from J, with 10 bases in between. The CDR3 runs 15 residues. Per the germline V gene, CDR1 is SGHAT and CDR2 is FQNNGV. DNA for the CDR3: TGTGCCAGCAGCTTACGGGGGGGACTGAACACTGAAGCTTTCTTT. This translates into CASSLRGGLNTEAFF.

Comments on this clone: This CDR3 is also generated by other DNA sequences in the sample. The chain uses TRBV9 and TRBJ2-7; 7 positions match TRBD1. CDR1 SGDLS and CDR2 YYNGEE come from the germline V gene. The CDR3 extends over 12 amino acids. J was trimmed by 6 bases and V by 3 bases; bases with no gene match: 3. The CDR3 sequence is CASSGQGSEQYF. For the CDR3, the DNA is TGTGCCAGCAGCGGACAGGGTTCCGAGCAGTACTTC. Combining the CDR3 with reference TRBV9 and TRBJ2-7 gives the whole variable domain DSGVTQTPKHLITATGQRVTLRCSPRSGDLSVYWYQQSLDQGLQFLIQYYNGEERAKGNILERFSAQQFPDLHSELNLSSLELGDSALYFCASSGQGSEQYFGPGTRLTVT.

In its sample, this clone was seen once. The chain has TRBV7-9 and TRBJ2-3; the match to TRBD1 covers 7 bases. Germline CDR1 is SEHNR and CDR2 is FQNEAQ (reference sequence). This CDR3 comprises 17 residues. The V gene end was trimmed by 4 bases and the J gene end by 0 bases; junction bases not matched to a gene: 10. The CDR3 loop is CASSSDRDGESTDTQYF. The CDR3 DNA is TGTGCCAGCAGCTCCGACAGGGATGGAGAAAGCACAGATACGCAGTATTTT.

V gene TRBV10-2 combines with J gene TRBJ2-5; D may be TRBD1 or TRBD2 (5 bases each). The CDR3 length is 16 residues. Germline V CDR1 and CDR2: WSHSY, SAAADI. Trimming stripped 8 bases from V and 3 bases from J, with 22 bases between. In nucleotides, the CDR3 is TGCGCCAGCGGGACCTCCTGGGCTAGGAGAGAAGAGACCCAGTACTTC. Residues: CASGTSWARREETQYF.

V is TRBV4-2 and J is TRBJ1-2; 7 bases are a match to TRBD1. This CDR3 has 12 amino acids. Per the germline V gene, CDR1 is LGHNA and CDR2 is YNFKEQ. The ends lost 1 base at V and 7 bases at J; junction bases unmatched: 0. As DNA, the CDR3 is TGTGCCAGCAGCCAAGCAGGGGGTGGCTACACCTTC. Its protein product is CASSQAGGGYTF.